The rows below give T cell receptor beta chains drawn from one sample of a study of blood T cell repertoires in COVID-19. The assay was immunoSEQ multiplex PCR, and TCRdb's table has in-frame clones only and misses some. The sample includes approximately 67,000 clones, approximately 89% of them seen just once. Sequenced: peripheral blood. Source of these receptors: a woman aged 60-75 years with active COVID-19. CDR3s include the opening cysteine and the closing phenylalanine or tryptophan. Fields, in order: clone size, D gene, V gene, J gene, CDR3 DNA, CDR3 protein. The D gene is left open where the match is weak. Only part of the rows carry a size: once, few, many, or a class if the clone is expanded.

clone size: -; D gene: TRBD2; V gene: TRBV3-1/TRBV3-2; J gene: TRBJ2-1; CDR3 DNA: TGTGCCAGCAGCCAAGAACTTACCGGGACTAGCGCCCGCTATGAGCAGTTCTTC; CDR3 protein: CASSQELTGTSARYEQFF
clone size: -; D gene: -; V gene: TRBV6-6; J gene: TRBJ1-6; CDR3 DNA: TGTGCCAGCAGTTACGTCAGGGGTTATTCACCCCTCCACTTT; CDR3 protein: CASSYVRGYSPLHF
clone size: -; D gene: TRBD2; V gene: TRBV27; J gene: TRBJ2-5; CDR3 DNA: TGTGCCAGCAGTTTCGGCGGGAGAACCGTGGAAACCCAGTACTTC; CDR3 protein: CASSFGGRTVETQYF
clone size: -; D gene: -; V gene: TRBV28; J gene: TRBJ1-2; CDR3 DNA: TGTGCCAGCAGTTCCCGGTCCCCTCCATATGGCTACACCTTC; CDR3 protein: CASSSRSPPYGYTF
clone size: -; D gene: TRBD2; V gene: TRBV28; J gene: TRBJ2-1; CDR3 DNA: TGTGCCAGCAGTTTCAGGCTAGCGGGAGTCAATGAGCAGTTCTTC; CDR3 protein: CASSFRLAGVNEQFF
clone size: -; D gene: TRBD2; V gene: TRBV5-1; J gene: TRBJ2-7; CDR3 DNA: TGCGCCAGCAGCGCGGGACTAGAGCTTAACGAGCAGTACTTC; CDR3 protein: CASSAGLELNEQYF
clone size: -; D gene: TRBD2; V gene: TRBV24-1; J gene: TRBJ2-5; CDR3 DNA: TGTGCCACCAGTGACCCGTTAGCGGGAGGGCTAGAGACCCAGTACTTC; CDR3 protein: CATSDPLAGGLETQYF
clone size: -; D gene: -; V gene: TRBV27; J gene: TRBJ1-2; CDR3 DNA: TGTGCCAGCAGTTTTGGTCCGGACTATGGCTACACCTTC; CDR3 protein: CASSFGPDYGYTF
clone size: -; D gene: TRBD1; V gene: TRBV6-5; J gene: TRBJ1-2; CDR3 DNA: TGTGCCAGCAGGCCGACAGGGTTCAATGGCTACACCTTC; CDR3 protein: CASRPTGFNGYTF
clone size: once; D gene: TRBD2; V gene: TRBV19; J gene: TRBJ2-1; CDR3 DNA: TGTGCCAGTACCCAACTTACTAGCGGGATGATGGGGGAGCAGTTCTTC; CDR3 protein: CASTQLTSGMMGEQFF
clone size: -; D gene: -; V gene: TRBV6-2/TRBV6-3; J gene: TRBJ2-6; CDR3 DNA: TGTGCCAGCAGTTACGCCGGGGGGCGGGGAGCCAACGTCCTGACTTTC; CDR3 protein: CASSYAGGRGANVLTF
clone size: -; D gene: TRBD1; V gene: TRBV2; J gene: TRBJ2-3; CDR3 DNA: TGTGCCAGCAGGAGACAGGGGGTGCGCACTCCGACAGATACGCAGTATTTT; CDR3 protein: CASRRQGVRTPTDTQYF
clone size: -; D gene: -; V gene: TRBV28; J gene: TRBJ1-3; CDR3 DNA: TGTGCCAGCAGCCCCCGACCAGGCTCTGGAAACACCATATATTTT; CDR3 protein: CASSPRPGSGNTIYF
clone size: -; D gene: -; V gene: TRBV9; J gene: TRBJ2-3; CDR3 DNA: TGTGCCAGCAGCGCCCGGGTTTCGGATACGCAGTATTTT; CDR3 protein: CASSARVSDTQYF
clone size: -; D gene: TRBD1; V gene: TRBV3-1/TRBV3-2; J gene: TRBJ1-4; CDR3 DNA: TGTGCCAGCAGCTCCGGGACAGGGAGCGAAAAACTGTTTTTT; CDR3 protein: CASSSGTGSEKLFF
clone size: -; D gene: -; V gene: TRBV11-2; J gene: TRBJ2-2; CDR3 DNA: TGTGCCAGCAGCTTTGCGGAACGCGCCGGGGAGCTGTTTTTT; CDR3 protein: CASSFAERAGELFF
clone size: -; D gene: -; V gene: TRBV5-1; J gene: TRBJ2-5; CDR3 DNA: TGCGCCAGCAGCTTGGTGGCAGGGTACCAAGAGACCCAGTACTTC; CDR3 protein: CASSLVAGYQETQYF
clone size: -; D gene: -; V gene: TRBV4-1; J gene: TRBJ2-5; CDR3 DNA: TGCGCCAGCAGCCATCCGGGAGGGGGCGAGACCCAGTACTTC; CDR3 protein: CASSHPGGGETQYF
clone size: -; D gene: TRBD2; V gene: TRBV19; J gene: TRBJ2-1; CDR3 DNA: TGTGCCAGTAGTCGGGCTAGCGGTCCGGGGGAGCAGTTCTTC; CDR3 protein: CASSRASGPGEQFF
clone size: -; D gene: -; V gene: TRBV19; J gene: TRBJ2-2; CDR3 DNA: TGTGCCAGTAGTATCGTGACCGGGGGCACCGGGGAGCTGTTTTTT; CDR3 protein: CASSIVTGGTGELFF
clone size: -; D gene: TRBD2; V gene: TRBV3-1/TRBV3-2; J gene: TRBJ2-3; CDR3 DNA: TGTGCCAGCAGCCAAGATTTAGCGGGTGGCGAGAACGTGTATTTT; CDR3 protein: CASSQDLAGGENVYF
clone size: -; D gene: TRBD1; V gene: TRBV27; J gene: TRBJ2-5; CDR3 DNA: TGTGCCAGCAGTCAAATACAGGGGGCACAAGAGACCCAGTACTTC; CDR3 protein: CASSQIQGAQETQYF
clone size: -; D gene: TRBD1; V gene: TRBV19; J gene: TRBJ2-7; CDR3 DNA: TGTGCCAGTAGTACGGACAGGGATGGGGACGAGCAGTACTTC; CDR3 protein: CASSTDRDGDEQYF
clone size: -; D gene: TRBD2; V gene: TRBV5-4; J gene: TRBJ2-7; CDR3 DNA: TGTGCCAGCAGCTCAGCGGGAGGCTACGAGCAGTACTTC; CDR3 protein: CASSSAGGYEQYF
clone size: -; D gene: TRBD2; V gene: TRBV11-2; J gene: TRBJ2-7; CDR3 DNA: TGTGCCAGCAGCTTAGGGGCGGGGACTAGCTACGAGCAGTACTTC; CDR3 protein: CASSLGAGTSYEQYF
clone size: -; D gene: -; V gene: TRBV5-1; J gene: TRBJ2-7; CDR3 DNA: TGCGCCAGCAGCTTATTAGCTTCGGCGGGCTACGAGCAGTACTTC; CDR3 protein: CASSLLASAGYEQYF
clone size: -; D gene: -; V gene: TRBV4-1; J gene: TRBJ2-3; CDR3 DNA: TGCGCCGCCTCCCGGACAGTAATTAGAGATACGCAGTATTTT; CDR3 protein: CAASRTVIRDTQYF
clone size: -; D gene: -; V gene: TRBV19; J gene: TRBJ2-7; CDR3 DNA: TGTGCCAGTAGTATAGACGACGGGGTTTCCTACGAGCAGTACTTC; CDR3 protein: CASSIDDGVSYEQYF
clone size: -; D gene: TRBD1; V gene: TRBV20-1; J gene: TRBJ1-5; CDR3 DNA: TGCAGTGCTAGTAACCCCAAGGGGGCGGAACAGCCCCAGCATTTT; CDR3 protein: CSASNPKGAEQPQHF
clone size: -; D gene: -; V gene: TRBV7-2; J gene: TRBJ2-5; CDR3 DNA: TGTGCCAGCAGCAACAGGGTCCAAGAGACCCAGTACTTC; CDR3 protein: CASSNRVQETQYF
clone size: -; D gene: TRBD2; V gene: TRBV5-6; J gene: TRBJ2-7; CDR3 DNA: TGTGCCAGCGTCGTAGCGGGAGACTTCTACGAGCAGTACTTC; CDR3 protein: CASVVAGDFYEQYF
clone size: -; D gene: -; V gene: TRBV5-1; J gene: TRBJ2-1; CDR3 DNA: TGCGCCAGCAATACCCTCGAGGCCGCCGAATACAATGAGCAGTTCTTC; CDR3 protein: CASNTLEAAEYNEQFF
clone size: once; D gene: -; V gene: TRBV28; J gene: TRBJ1-6; CDR3 DNA: TGTGCCAGCAGCCCTACCGGGGTCCGTTCACCCCTCCACTTT; CDR3 protein: CASSPTGVRSPLHF
clone size: -; D gene: -; V gene: TRBV15; J gene: TRBJ2-2; CDR3 DNA: TGTGCCACCAGCAGAGACAGGGCGAACACCGGGGAGCTGTTTTTT; CDR3 protein: CATSRDRANTGELFF
clone size: -; D gene: TRBD1; V gene: TRBV4-1; J gene: TRBJ1-4; CDR3 DNA: TGCGCCAGCAGCCAAGAATGGGGGACAGCTTATGAAAAACTGTTTTTT; CDR3 protein: CASSQEWGTAYEKLFF
clone size: -; D gene: TRBD2; V gene: TRBV3-1/TRBV3-2; J gene: TRBJ2-1; CDR3 DNA: TGTGCCAGCAGCCTCAGGGGGACTAGCGGGAGTAGGGCCTACAATGAGCAGTTCTTC; CDR3 protein: CASSLRGTSGSRAYNEQFF
clone size: -; D gene: -; V gene: TRBV6-6; J gene: TRBJ2-2; CDR3 DNA: TGTGCCAGCAGTTACCTAGGATATACCGGGGAGCTGTTTTTT; CDR3 protein: CASSYLGYTGELFF
clone size: -; D gene: -; V gene: TRBV30; J gene: TRBJ2-3; CDR3 DNA: TGTGCCTGGAGTGTGGGACTCAACACAGATACGCAGTATTTT; CDR3 protein: CAWSVGLNTDTQYF
clone size: -; D gene: -; V gene: TRBV1; J gene: TRBJ2-7; CDR3 DNA: TGCACCAGCAGCCAAGTGGGGGCGGCAGACGAGCAGTACTTC; CDR3 protein: CTSSQVGAADEQYF
clone size: -; D gene: -; V gene: TRBV4-1; J gene: TRBJ2-1; CDR3 DNA: TGCGCCAGCAGCCAAGTGGTGGCACATGAGCAGTTCTTC; CDR3 protein: CASSQVVAHEQFF
clone size: -; D gene: TRBD1; V gene: TRBV2; J gene: TRBJ1-2; CDR3 DNA: TGTGCCAGCAGTAGGGGGCGAAACTATGGCTACACCTTC; CDR3 protein: CASSRGRNYGYTF
clone size: -; D gene: -; V gene: TRBV7-8; J gene: TRBJ1-1; CDR3 DNA: TGTGCCAGCAGCTCACGACAGGTTCGGACTGAAGCTTTCTTT; CDR3 protein: CASSSRQVRTEAFF
clone size: -; D gene: TRBD1; V gene: TRBV2; J gene: TRBJ1-2; CDR3 DNA: TGTGCCAGCAGATCGCAGGGGGTAGATGGCTACACCTTC; CDR3 protein: CASRSQGVDGYTF
clone size: -; D gene: TRBD2; V gene: TRBV7-9; J gene: TRBJ2-3; CDR3 DNA: TGTGCCAGCAGCTTAAGGGGGACTAGCGGTGCCACAGATACGCAGTATTTT; CDR3 protein: CASSLRGTSGATDTQYF
clone size: -; D gene: -; V gene: TRBV21-1; J gene: TRBJ2-5; CDR3 DNA: TGTCCGGACCGGGAGGGGGAGACCCAGTACTTC; CDR3 protein: CPDREGETQYF
clone size: -; D gene: -; V gene: TRBV7-8; J gene: TRBJ2-5; CDR3 DNA: TGTGCCAGCAGCCGAAGCGGGCGGGGCCCGGGGGAGACCCAGTACTTC; CDR3 protein: CASSRSGRGPGETQYF
clone size: -; D gene: TRBD2; V gene: TRBV15; J gene: TRBJ2-1; CDR3 DNA: TGTGCCACCAGCAGAGACCCCGGGACTAGCGGAAGGGGTGAGCAGTTCTTC; CDR3 protein: CATSRDPGTSGRGEQFF
clone size: once; D gene: -; V gene: TRBV5-4; J gene: TRBJ2-6; CDR3 DNA: TGTGCCAGCCAAGCCCGCTCTGGGGCCAACGTCCTGACTTTC; CDR3 protein: CASQARSGANVLTF
clone size: -; D gene: TRBD1; V gene: TRBV6-5; J gene: TRBJ1-4; CDR3 DNA: TGTGCCAGCATGAGTGGACAGGTCCTTGAAAAACTGTTTTTT; CDR3 protein: CASMSGQVLEKLFF
clone size: few; D gene: -; V gene: TRBV29-1; J gene: TRBJ1-1; CDR3 DNA: TGCAGCGTTGGGGGAGGGGAAGGATTGACTGAAGCTTTCTTT; CDR3 protein: CSVGGGEGLTEAFF
clone size: -; D gene: TRBD1; V gene: TRBV27; J gene: TRBJ2-5; CDR3 DNA: TGTGCCAGCAGGCCGACAGGGGTGCAGGAGACCCAGTACTTC; CDR3 protein: CASRPTGVQETQYF
clone size: -; D gene: TRBD2; V gene: TRBV7-9; J gene: TRBJ2-3; CDR3 DNA: TGTGCCAGCACGAAGGGCGGGAGGACCACAGATACGCAGTATTTT; CDR3 protein: CASTKGGRTTDTQYF
clone size: -; D gene: TRBD1; V gene: TRBV5-1; J gene: TRBJ1-5; CDR3 DNA: TGCGCCAGCAGCCAAACGGGACAGGGGGGTCAGCCCCAGCATTTT; CDR3 protein: CASSQTGQGGQPQHF
clone size: -; D gene: TRBD1; V gene: TRBV6-5; J gene: TRBJ2-1; CDR3 DNA: TGTGCCAGCAGTTATTCGACAGGGAATGAGCAGTTCTTC; CDR3 protein: CASSYSTGNEQFF
clone size: once; D gene: TRBD2; V gene: TRBV5-5; J gene: TRBJ2-3; CDR3 DNA: TGTGCCAGCAGCTGGGGGACTAGCGGGCGCACAGATACGCAGTATTTT; CDR3 protein: CASSWGTSGRTDTQYF
clone size: -; D gene: TRBD1; V gene: TRBV30; J gene: TRBJ1-4; CDR3 DNA: TGTGCCTGGAGTGTCCAGGGGGCTTTTGAAAAACTGTTTTTT; CDR3 protein: CAWSVQGAFEKLFF
clone size: -; D gene: -; V gene: TRBV10-1; J gene: TRBJ2-3; CDR3 DNA: TGCGCCAGCAGCGCCGGGACTTCCACAGATACGCAGTATTTT; CDR3 protein: CASSAGTSTDTQYF
clone size: -; D gene: TRBD1; V gene: TRBV5-1; J gene: TRBJ2-1; CDR3 DNA: TGCGCCAGCAGCTGGGGACAGGAGCAGTTCTTC; CDR3 protein: CASSWGQEQFF
clone size: -; D gene: -; V gene: TRBV7-2; J gene: TRBJ2-1; CDR3 DNA: TGTGCCAGCTCGCTTAGGGGCGCAAGGAGTAGGACCTACAATGAGCAGTTCTTC; CDR3 protein: CASSLRGARSRTYNEQFF